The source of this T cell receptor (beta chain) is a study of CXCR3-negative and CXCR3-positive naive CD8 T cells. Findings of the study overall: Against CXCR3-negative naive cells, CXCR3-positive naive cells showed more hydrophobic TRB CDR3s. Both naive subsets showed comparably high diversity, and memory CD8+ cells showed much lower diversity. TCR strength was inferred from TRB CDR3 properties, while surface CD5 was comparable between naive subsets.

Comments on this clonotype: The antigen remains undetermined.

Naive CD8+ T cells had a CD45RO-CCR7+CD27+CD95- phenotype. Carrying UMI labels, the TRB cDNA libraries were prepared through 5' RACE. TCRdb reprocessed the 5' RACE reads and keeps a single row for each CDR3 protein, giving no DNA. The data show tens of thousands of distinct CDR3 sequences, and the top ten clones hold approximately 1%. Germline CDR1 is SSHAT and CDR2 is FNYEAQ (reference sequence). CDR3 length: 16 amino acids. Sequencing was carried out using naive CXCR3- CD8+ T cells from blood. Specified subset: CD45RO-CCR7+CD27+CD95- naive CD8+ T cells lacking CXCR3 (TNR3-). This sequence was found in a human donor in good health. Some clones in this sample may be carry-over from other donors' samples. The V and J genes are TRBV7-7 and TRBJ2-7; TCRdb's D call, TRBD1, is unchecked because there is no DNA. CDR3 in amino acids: CASSFPDRGSSYEQYF.